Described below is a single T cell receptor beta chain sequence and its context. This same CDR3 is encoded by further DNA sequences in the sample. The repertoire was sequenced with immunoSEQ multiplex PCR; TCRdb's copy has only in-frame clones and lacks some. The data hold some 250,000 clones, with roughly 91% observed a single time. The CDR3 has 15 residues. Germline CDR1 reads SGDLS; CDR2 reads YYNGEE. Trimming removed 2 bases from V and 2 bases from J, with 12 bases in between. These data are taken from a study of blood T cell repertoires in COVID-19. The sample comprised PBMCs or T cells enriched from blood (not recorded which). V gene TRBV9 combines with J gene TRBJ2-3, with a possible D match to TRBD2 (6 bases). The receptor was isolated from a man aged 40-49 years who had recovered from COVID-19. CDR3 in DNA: TGTGCCAGCAGCGTTAGCGGAACTAACACAGATACGCAGTATTTT. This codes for CASSVSGTNTDTQYF.